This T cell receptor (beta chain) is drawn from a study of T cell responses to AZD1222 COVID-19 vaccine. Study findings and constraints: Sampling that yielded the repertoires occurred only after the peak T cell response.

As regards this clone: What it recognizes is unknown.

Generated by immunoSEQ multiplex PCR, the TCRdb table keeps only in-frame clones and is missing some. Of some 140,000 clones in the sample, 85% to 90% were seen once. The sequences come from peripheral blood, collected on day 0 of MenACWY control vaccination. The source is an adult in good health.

Here the CDR3 reads CASSFFSGELFF. CDR3 bases: TGTGCCAGCAGTTTCTTCTCCGGGGAGCTGTTTTTT. This sequence joins TRBV6-1 and TRBJ2-2; D remains unclear. Trimming took off 5 bases at V and 6 bases at J, with 7 bases between the two ends. CDR1 MNHNS and CDR2 SASEGT come from the germline V gene. The CDR3 length is 12 residues.